The present T cell receptor beta chain was sequenced within a study of monozygotic twins with inflammatory bowel disease. Template switching incorporated UMIs with a 6-nucleotide sample barcode. TCRdb re-called the 5' RACE reads, yielding one record per CDR3 amino acid sequence without DNA. Here the sample table reports 440,000 or so distinct CDR3 sequences. This CDR3 spans 17 amino acids. CDR1 and CDR2 (germline): SGHVS, FQNEAQ. Points from the study as a whole: Among the T cells, different subtypes could not be distinguished.

Comment on this clonotype: Its antigen is undetermined.

This TCR was recovered from a human donor with ulcerative colitis or Crohn's disease, or a healthy co-twin of an affected twin (not recorded which). The chain joins TRBV7-8 to TRBJ1-2; TCRdb selects TRBD1, and the lack of DNA leaves this call unchecked. Sequenced sample: blood. The CDR3 sequence: CASSLRAGTGAGYGYTF.